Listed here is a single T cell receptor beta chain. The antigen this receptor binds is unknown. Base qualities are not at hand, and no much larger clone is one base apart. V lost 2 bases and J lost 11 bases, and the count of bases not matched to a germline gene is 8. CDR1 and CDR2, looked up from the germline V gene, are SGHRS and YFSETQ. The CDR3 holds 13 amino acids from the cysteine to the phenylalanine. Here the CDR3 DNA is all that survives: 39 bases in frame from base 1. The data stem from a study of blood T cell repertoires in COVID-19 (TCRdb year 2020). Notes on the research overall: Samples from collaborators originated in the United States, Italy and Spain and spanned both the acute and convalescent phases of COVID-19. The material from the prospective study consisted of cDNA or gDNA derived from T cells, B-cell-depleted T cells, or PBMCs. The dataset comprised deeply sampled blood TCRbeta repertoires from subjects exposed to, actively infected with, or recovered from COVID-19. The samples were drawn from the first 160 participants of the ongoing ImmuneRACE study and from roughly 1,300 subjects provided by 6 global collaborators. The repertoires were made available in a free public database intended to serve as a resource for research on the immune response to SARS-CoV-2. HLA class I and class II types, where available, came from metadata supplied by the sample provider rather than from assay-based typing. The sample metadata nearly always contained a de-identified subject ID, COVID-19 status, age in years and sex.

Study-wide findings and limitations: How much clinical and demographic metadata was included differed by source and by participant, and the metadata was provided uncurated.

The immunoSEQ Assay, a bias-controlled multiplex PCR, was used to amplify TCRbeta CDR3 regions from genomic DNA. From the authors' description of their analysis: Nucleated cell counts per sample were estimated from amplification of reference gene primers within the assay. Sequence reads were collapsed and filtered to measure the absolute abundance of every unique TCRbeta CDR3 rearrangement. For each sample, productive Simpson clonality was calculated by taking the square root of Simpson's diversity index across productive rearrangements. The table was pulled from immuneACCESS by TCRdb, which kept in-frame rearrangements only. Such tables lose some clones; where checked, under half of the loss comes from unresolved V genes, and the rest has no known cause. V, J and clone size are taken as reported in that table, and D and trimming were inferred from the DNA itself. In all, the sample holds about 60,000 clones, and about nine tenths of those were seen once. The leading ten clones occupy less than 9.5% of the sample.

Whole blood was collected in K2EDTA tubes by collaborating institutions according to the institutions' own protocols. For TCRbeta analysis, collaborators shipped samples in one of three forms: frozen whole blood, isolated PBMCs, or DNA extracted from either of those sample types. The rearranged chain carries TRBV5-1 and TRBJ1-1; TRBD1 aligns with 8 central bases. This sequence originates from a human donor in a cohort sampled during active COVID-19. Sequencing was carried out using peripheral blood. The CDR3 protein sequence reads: CASSFGQGVYAFF. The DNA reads TGCGCCAGCAGCTTTGGACAGGGTGTATATGCTTTCTTT.